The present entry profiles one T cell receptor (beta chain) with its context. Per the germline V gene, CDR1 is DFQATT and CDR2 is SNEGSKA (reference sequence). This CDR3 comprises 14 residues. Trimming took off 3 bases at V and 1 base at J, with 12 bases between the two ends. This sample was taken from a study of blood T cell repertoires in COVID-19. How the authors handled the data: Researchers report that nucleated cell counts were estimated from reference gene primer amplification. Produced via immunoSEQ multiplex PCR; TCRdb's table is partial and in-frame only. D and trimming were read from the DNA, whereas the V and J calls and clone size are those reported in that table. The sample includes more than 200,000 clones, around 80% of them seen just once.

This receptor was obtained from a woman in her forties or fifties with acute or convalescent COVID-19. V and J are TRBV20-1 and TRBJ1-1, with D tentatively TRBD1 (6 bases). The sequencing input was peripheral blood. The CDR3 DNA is TGCAGTGCTAGTGCGGACAGTCGGAACACTGAAGCTTTCTTT. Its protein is CSASADSRNTEAFF.